These T cell receptor beta chains were read from a single sample in a study of blood T cell repertoires in COVID-19. The method was immunoSEQ multiplex PCR; TCRdb's version includes in-frame clones alone and lacks a portion of them. The table records approximately 300,000 clones, roughly 90% of them present only once. Sequenced: peripheral blood. The source is a young woman with COVID-19, enrolled during active disease. Both conserved end residues are part of each CDR3. The order of the fields is D gene, V gene, clone size, J gene, CDR3 protein, CDR3 DNA. The D gene is left open where the match is weak. Rows may omit the clone size; those that give it use once, few, many or a size class.

d_gene: TRBD1
v_gene: TRBV6-5
abundance: few
j_gene: TRBJ2-4
CDR3aa: CASSLGQSQNIQYF
CDR3nt: TGTGCCAGCAGCTTGGGACAGTCCCAAAACATTCAGTACTTC

d_gene: TRBD1
v_gene: TRBV6-5
abundance: .
j_gene: TRBJ2-7
CDR3aa: CASSYSGDSSYEQYF
CDR3nt: TGTGCCAGCAGTTACTCGGGGGACAGCTCCTACGAGCAGTACTTC

d_gene: TRBD2
v_gene: TRBV5-1
abundance: .
j_gene: TRBJ2-5
CDR3aa: CASSTSGTWETQYF
CDR3nt: TGCGCCAGCAGCACCAGCGGGACCTGGGAGACCCAGTACTTC

d_gene: TRBD2
v_gene: TRBV19
abundance: .
j_gene: TRBJ2-1
CDR3aa: CASSYSLAGAWNEQFF
CDR3nt: TGTGCCAGTAGTTACTCTCTAGCGGGAGCTTGGAATGAGCAGTTCTTC

d_gene: .
v_gene: TRBV21-1
abundance: few
j_gene: TRBJ2-5
CDR3aa: CASSKGDRGETQYF
CDR3nt: TGTGCCAGCAGCAAAGGGGACAGGGGAGAGACCCAGTACTTC

d_gene: .
v_gene: TRBV5-1
abundance: .
j_gene: TRBJ2-1
CDR3aa: CASSLSIARYNEQFF
CDR3nt: TGCGCCAGCAGCTTGTCTATAGCTCGGTACAATGAGCAGTTCTTC

d_gene: TRBD1
v_gene: TRBV7-9
abundance: .
j_gene: TRBJ1-5
CDR3aa: CASSPGQGNQPQHF
CDR3nt: TGTGCCAGCAGCCCGGGACAGGGCAATCAGCCCCAGCATTTT

d_gene: .
v_gene: TRBV6-1
abundance: .
j_gene: TRBJ1-5
CDR3aa: CASSEQKYSNQPQHF
CDR3nt: TGTGCCAGCAGTGAACAGAAATATAGCAATCAGCCCCAGCATTTT

d_gene: TRBD1
v_gene: TRBV5-6
abundance: .
j_gene: TRBJ1-1
CDR3aa: CASIRTGTVNTEAFF
CDR3nt: TGTGCCAGCATCCGGACCGGGACAGTGAACACTGAAGCTTTCTTT

d_gene: TRBD1
v_gene: TRBV5-8
abundance: .
j_gene: TRBJ1-2
CDR3aa: CASSNRQGAEGYTF
CDR3nt: TGTGCCAGCAGCAACAGACAGGGGGCAGAGGGCTACACCTTC

d_gene: TRBD1
v_gene: TRBV6-5
abundance: few
j_gene: TRBJ1-2
CDR3aa: CASSYSRDRNYGYTF
CDR3nt: TGTGCCAGCAGTTACTCTCGGGACAGGAACTATGGCTACACCTTC

d_gene: TRBD1
v_gene: TRBV10-3
abundance: once
j_gene: TRBJ2-2
CDR3aa: CATHKDRGNTGELFF
CDR3nt: TGTGCCACCCATAAAGACAGGGGGAACACCGGGGAGCTGTTTTTT

d_gene: TRBD1
v_gene: TRBV5-1
abundance: .
j_gene: TRBJ1-2
CDR3aa: CASSLEQGAFGYTF
CDR3nt: TGCGCCAGCAGCTTGGAACAGGGGGCTTTTGGCTACACCTTC

d_gene: TRBD1
v_gene: TRBV5-4
abundance: .
j_gene: TRBJ2-5
CDR3aa: CASSLGQERETQYF
CDR3nt: TGTGCCAGCAGCCTTGGACAGGAAAGGGAGACCCAGTACTTC

d_gene: .
v_gene: TRBV9
abundance: .
j_gene: TRBJ2-5
CDR3aa: CASSSGLLIQETQYF
CDR3nt: TGTGCCAGCAGCAGCGGGCTACTCATTCAAGAGACCCAGTACTTC

d_gene: TRBD1
v_gene: TRBV2
abundance: .
j_gene: TRBJ1-4
CDR3aa: CASSNGPGGVEKLFF
CDR3nt: TGTGCCAGCTCTAATGGCCCAGGGGGCGTTGAAAAACTGTTTTTT

d_gene: .
v_gene: TRBV15
abundance: .
j_gene: TRBJ2-1
CDR3aa: CATSKPVANEQFF
CDR3nt: TGTGCCACCAGCAAGCCGGTAGCGAATGAGCAGTTCTTC

d_gene: .
v_gene: TRBV2
abundance: .
j_gene: TRBJ2-5
CDR3aa: CASLRRGKETQYF
CDR3nt: TGTGCCAGTCTTAGGCGGGGAAAAGAGACCCAGTACTTC

d_gene: TRBD1
v_gene: TRBV2
abundance: .
j_gene: TRBJ1-4
CDR3aa: CASGDPGGEKLFF
CDR3nt: TGTGCCAGCGGGGACCCAGGGGGAGAAAAACTGTTTTTT

d_gene: .
v_gene: TRBV7-9
abundance: .
j_gene: TRBJ1-2
CDR3aa: CASSPDSYGYTF
CDR3nt: TGTGCCAGCAGCCCTGACAGCTATGGCTACACCTTC

d_gene: .
v_gene: TRBV28
abundance: few
j_gene: TRBJ1-4
CDR3aa: CASRIWGNNEKLFF
CDR3nt: TGTGCCAGCAGAATCTGGGGCAATAATGAAAAACTGTTTTTT

d_gene: TRBD1
v_gene: TRBV7-2
abundance: .
j_gene: TRBJ1-5
CDR3aa: CASSGGTGGQPQHF
CDR3nt: TGTGCCAGCAGCGGCGGGACAGGGGGACAGCCCCAGCATTTT

d_gene: TRBD2
v_gene: TRBV7-2
abundance: .
j_gene: TRBJ2-3
CDR3aa: CASSLASGKEVDTQYF
CDR3nt: TGTGCCAGCAGCTTAGCGAGCGGGAAGGAGGTAGATACGCAGTATTTT

d_gene: TRBD2
v_gene: TRBV6-5
abundance: .
j_gene: TRBJ2-5
CDR3aa: CASTLAGDETQYF
CDR3nt: TGTGCCAGCACCTTAGCGGGAGACGAGACCCAGTACTTC

d_gene: .
v_gene: TRBV9
abundance: .
j_gene: TRBJ2-3
CDR3aa: CASTIGVKPDTQYF
CDR3nt: TGTGCCAGCACTATAGGGGTTAAACCAGATACGCAGTATTTT